The source of this T cell receptor beta chain is a study of T cell responses to AZD1222 COVID-19 vaccine. Study-wide results and caveats: Donor demographics were predominantly white British with a female majority; clonal diversity may be underestimated.

Notes on this clone: Its antigen is as yet unknown.

Germline CDR1 SGHRS, CDR2 YFSETQ. With V trimmed by 3 bases and J by 2 bases, 5 bases remained unmatched. CDR3 size: 17 residues. The method was immunoSEQ multiplex PCR; TCRdb's version includes in-frame clones alone and lacks a portion of them. The repertoire holds around 89,000 clones, with 89% as singletons. This sequence joins TRBV5-1 and TRBJ2-3; 14 bases match TRBD2. The TCR originated in an adult who received the AZD1222 COVID-19 vaccine. The source material was peripheral blood, sampled 28 days after the second AZD1222 dose. In nucleotides, the CDR3 is TGCGCCAGCAGCTCCGGGACTAGCGGGGGAGTCACAGATACGCAGTATTTT. It is translated as CASSSGTSGGVTDTQYF.